This is a list of T cell receptor beta chains from one sample in a study of molecular identifiers for immune sequencing clone quantification. A single record per CDR3 protein comes from TCRdb applying MiXCR to the PCR reads. The sample has some 88,000 distinct CDR3 sequences, 21% seen once. Sequencing was carried out using naive CD8+ T cells from blood, with Jurkat cell RNA spiked in. These receptors all stem from a human donor in good health. Some libraries in this study had Jurkat cell RNA spiked in. Each CDR3 is given with its conserved first and last residue. The D gene is left open where the match is weak. Expanded clones are given a class, and other clones once, few, many or no size at all.

v_call,clone_size,j_call,d_call,cdr3_nt,cdr3_aa
TRBV6-1,.,TRBJ1-5,.,TGTGCCAGCAGTGAATTGCCCAGGGGTCACTATAGCAATCAGCCCCAGCATTTT,CASSELPRGHYSNQPQHF
TRBV5-4,many,TRBJ2-7,.,TGTGCCAGCAGCTTGTGGACGGCAGGGGAATACGAGCAGTACTTC,CASSLWTAGEYEQYF
TRBV4-3,many,TRBJ1-3,.,TGCGCCAGCAGCCAAGGCCGAGGGGCTGGAAACACCATATATTTT,CASSQGRGAGNTIYF
TRBV12-3/TRBV12-4,.,TRBJ2-1,.,TGTGCCAGCACTACTTCGGTTTATATCGGAGAGCAGTCCTTC,CASTTSVYIGEQSF
TRBV7-9,many,TRBJ2-4,.,TGTGCCAGCAGCGGTAATTCCTTAGCCAAAAACATTCAGTACTTC,CASSGNSLAKNIQYF
TRBV19,many,TRBJ2-3,.,TGTGCCAGTAGTACACGGGACACAGATACGCAGTATTTT,CASSTRDTDTQYF
TRBV20-1,many,TRBJ2-7,.,TGCAGTGCTGCGTTTATCGGGGAAACCCCCTACGAGCAGTACTTC,CSAAFIGETPYEQYF
TRBV28,few,TRBJ1-1,.,TGTGCCAGCAGTAAACAGGGATGGGTAGCTTTCTTT,CASSKQGWVAFF
TRBV19,many,TRBJ2-3,TRBD2,TGTGCCAGTAGAGTAGCGGGGCGCACAGATACGCAGTATTTT,CASRVAGRTDTQYF
TRBV20-1,few,TRBJ2-1,TRBD2,TGCAGTGCTGGCCGGACTAGCGGGAGTTGGGATGAGCAGTTCTTC,CSAGRTSGSWDEQFF
TRBV20-1,.,TRBJ2-3,TRBD2,TGCAGTGGGACTAGCGGGGAAGATACGCAGTATTTT,CSGTSGEDTQYF
TRBV13,few,TRBJ1-1,.,TGTGCCAGCAGCTCGACAGGACTGAACACTGAAGCTTTCTTT,CASSSTGLNTEAFF
TRBV6-2/TRBV6-3,many,TRBJ1-5,TRBD1,TGTGCCAGCAGTTACTCTGGGACAGGGAGAGATCAGCCCCAGCATTTT,CASSYSGTGRDQPQHF
TRBV6-6,many,TRBJ1-5,.,TGTGCCAGCAGTTACAATTGGGATCAGCCCCAGCATTTT,CASSYNWDQPQHF